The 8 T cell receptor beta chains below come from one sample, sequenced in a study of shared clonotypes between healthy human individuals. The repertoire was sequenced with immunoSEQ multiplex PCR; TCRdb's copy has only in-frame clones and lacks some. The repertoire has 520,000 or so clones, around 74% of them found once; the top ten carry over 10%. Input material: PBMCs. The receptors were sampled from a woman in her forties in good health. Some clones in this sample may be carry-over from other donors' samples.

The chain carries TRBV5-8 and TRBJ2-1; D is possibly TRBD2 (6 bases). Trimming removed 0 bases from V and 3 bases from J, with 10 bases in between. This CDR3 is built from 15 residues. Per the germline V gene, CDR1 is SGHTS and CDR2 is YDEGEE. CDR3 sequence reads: CASSLGLASYNEQFF. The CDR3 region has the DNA TGTGCCAGCAGCTTGGGGCTAGCGAGCTACAATGAGCAGTTCTTC. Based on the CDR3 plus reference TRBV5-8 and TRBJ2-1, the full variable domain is EAGVTQSPTHLIKTRGQQATLRCSPISGHTSVYWYQQALGLGLQFLLWYDEGEERNRGNFPPRFSGRQFPNYSSELNVNALELEDSALYLCASSLGLASYNEQFFGPGTRLTVL.

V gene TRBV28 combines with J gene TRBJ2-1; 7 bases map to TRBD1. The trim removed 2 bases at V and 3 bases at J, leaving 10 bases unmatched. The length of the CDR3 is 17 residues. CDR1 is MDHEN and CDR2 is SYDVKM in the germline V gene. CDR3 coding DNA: TGTGCCAGCAGTTTAAACGAGGGGGCGAGGGGCTACAATGAGCAGTTCTTC. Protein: CASSLNEGARGYNEQFF.

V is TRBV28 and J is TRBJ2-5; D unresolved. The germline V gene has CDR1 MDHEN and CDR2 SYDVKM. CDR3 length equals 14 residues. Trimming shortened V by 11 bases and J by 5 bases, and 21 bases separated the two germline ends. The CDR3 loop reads CAARGGGPLETQYF. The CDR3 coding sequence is TGTGCCGCCAGAGGTGGCGGCCCCCTGGAGACCCAGTACTTC.

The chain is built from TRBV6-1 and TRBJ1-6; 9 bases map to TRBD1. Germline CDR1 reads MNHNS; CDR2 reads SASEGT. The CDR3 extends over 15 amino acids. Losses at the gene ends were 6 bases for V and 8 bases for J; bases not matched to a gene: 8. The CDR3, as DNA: TGTGCCAGCAGGGCACCGGGACAGGGCTATTCACCCCTCCACTTT. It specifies CASRAPGQGYSPLHF.

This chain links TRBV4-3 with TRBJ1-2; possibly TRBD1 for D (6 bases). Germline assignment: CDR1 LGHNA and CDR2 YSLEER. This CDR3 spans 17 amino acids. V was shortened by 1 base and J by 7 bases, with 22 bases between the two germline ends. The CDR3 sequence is CASSQGSAWDTGSGYTF. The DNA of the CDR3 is TGCGCCAGCAGCCAAGGTTCAGCCTGGGACACAGGGTCTGGCTACACCTTC.

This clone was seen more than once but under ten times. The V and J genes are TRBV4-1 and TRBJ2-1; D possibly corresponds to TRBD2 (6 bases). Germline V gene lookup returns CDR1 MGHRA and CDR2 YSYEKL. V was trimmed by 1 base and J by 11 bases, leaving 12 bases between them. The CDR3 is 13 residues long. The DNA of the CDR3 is TGCGCCAGCAGCCAAGCGGAAGCGGGTAAGCAGTTCTTC. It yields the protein CASSQAEAGKQFF.

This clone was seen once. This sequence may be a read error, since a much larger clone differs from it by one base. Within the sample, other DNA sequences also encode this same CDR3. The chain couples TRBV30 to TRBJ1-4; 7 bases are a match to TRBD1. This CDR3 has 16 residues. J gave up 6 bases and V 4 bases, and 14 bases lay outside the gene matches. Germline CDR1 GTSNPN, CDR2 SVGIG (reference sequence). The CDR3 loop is CAWKFAGGSQDEKLFF. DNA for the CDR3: TGTGCCTGGAAGTTCGCAGGGGGTAGTCAGGATGAAAAACTGTTTTTT.

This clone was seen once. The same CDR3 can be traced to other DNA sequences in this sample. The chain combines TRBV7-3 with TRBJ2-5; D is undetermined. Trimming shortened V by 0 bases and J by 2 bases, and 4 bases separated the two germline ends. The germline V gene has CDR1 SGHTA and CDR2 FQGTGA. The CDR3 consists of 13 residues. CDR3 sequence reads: CASSLTVQETQYF. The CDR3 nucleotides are TGTGCCAGCAGCTTAACGGTACAAGAGACCCAGTACTTC.